These 3 T cell receptor beta chains share one sample of origin, sequenced in a study of OX40 agonist ivuxolimab in advanced cancers. The protocol was immunoSEQ multiplex PCR, while the TCRdb copy is restricted to in-frame clones and leaves out a portion. Found here are some 69,000 clones, roughly 87% of them singletons; the top ten hold 3% to 4%. Sequences were derived from CD4+ or CD8+ T cells sorted from blood, sampled in a trial of the OX40 agonist ivuxolimab. The origin of the receptors is an adult with an advanced solid tumor such as melanoma, head and neck, liver or kidney cancer.

The chain uses TRBV6-6 and TRBJ2-7, with D unresolved. Germline loops: CDR1 MNHNY, CDR2 SVGAGI (reference sequence). The CDR3 is 15 amino acids. V was cut by 0 bases and J by 3 bases, with 12 bases left in between. CDR3 residues: CASSYSISKGYEQYF. The CDR3 DNA reads as TGTGCCAGCAGTTACTCGATTAGCAAAGGCTACGAGCAGTACTTC.

This chain uses TRBV5-1 with TRBJ2-2; 8 nucleotides match TRBD2. V was clipped by 2 bases and J by 0 bases; unmatched bases: 9. Germline CDR1 SGHRS, CDR2 YFSETQ. The length of the CDR3 is 18 residues. CDR3 in DNA: TGCGCCAGCAGCTTTCTAGCGGGCCTACCTTCGAACACCGGGGAGCTGTTTTTT. Encoded protein: CASSFLAGLPSNTGELFF.

V and J are TRBV6-1 and TRBJ2-7, with D unclear. The V gene lost 10 bases and the J gene lost 2 bases, with 9 bases spanning the gap. The CDR3 length is 11 residues. Germline lookup yields CDR1 MNHNS and CDR2 SASEGT. Here the CDR3 reads CATRETYEQYF. The CDR3 coding sequence is TGTGCCACCCGAGAGACCTACGAGCAGTACTTC.